One and the same sample provided the 26 T cell receptor beta chains below, sequenced in a study of blood T cell repertoires in COVID-19. Profiled with immunoSEQ multiplex PCR; TCRdb holds only in-frame clones, not every one. The table includes approximately 70,000 clones, roughly nine tenths detected once. The sequenced sample consisted of peripheral blood. These receptors were obtained from a middle-aged man with COVID-19, enrolled during active disease.

This clone was picked up one time. As DNA, the CDR3 is TGTGCCAGCAGGGCTTTTGGAAACACCATATATTTT. Its protein product is CASRAFGNTIYF. This chain links TRBV6-5 with TRBJ1-3; D not resolved. The CDR3 contains 12 residues. Per the germline V gene, CDR1 is MNHEY and CDR2 is SVGAGI. V lost 6 bases to trimming and J lost 3 bases, with 6 bases between them.

V is TRBV19 and J is TRBJ2-5, with 8 bases fitting TRBD1. This CDR3 is built from 16 residues. Germline values: CDR1 LNHDA, CDR2 SQIVND (reference sequence). With V trimmed by 4 bases and J by 6 bases, 13 bases remained unmatched. CDR3 region: CASSTTGAGGRKTQYF. DNA of the CDR3: TGTGCCAGTAGTACCACGGGCGCAGGGGGCCGAAAGACCCAGTACTTC.

V usage is TRBV5-6 and J usage is TRBJ1-1, with 7 bases fitting TRBD1. The germline gives CDR1 SGHDT, CDR2 YYEEEE. Trimming took 4 bases from V and 1 from J; bases not matched to a gene: 13. This CDR3 comprises 17 residues. DNA for the CDR3: TGTGCCAGCAGCCCACCCACCTGGACAGGCGGGAACACTGAAGCTTTCTTT. Residues: CASSPPTWTGGNTEAFF.

The chain uses TRBV2 and TRBJ1-2; 8 nucleotides line up with TRBD1. Per the germline V gene, CDR1 is SNHLY and CDR2 is FYNNEI. V was pared by 3 bases and J by 5 bases, with 5 bases of the junction left unmatched. This CDR3 contains 14 residues. The CDR3 loop reads CASSDRDRNYGYTF. CDR3 coding DNA: TGTGCCAGCAGTGACAGGGACAGGAATTATGGCTACACCTTC.

This clone was recorded once. The chain is built from TRBV5-1 and TRBJ2-5; the match to TRBD2 covers 11 bases. The CDR3 covers 15 residues. The ends lost 10 bases at V and 4 bases at J; junction bases unmatched: 12. The germline V gene encodes CDR1 SGHRS and CDR2 YFSETQ. CDR3 sequence: CASQGVTSGGETQYF. Here the CDR3 DNA reads TGCGCCTCTCAGGGAGTTACTAGCGGGGGAGAGACCCAGTACTTC.

The rearrangement links TRBV5-4 to TRBJ2-7; 8 bases line up with TRBD1. The junction had 2 bases not matched to a gene; V was cut back by 0 bases and J by 0 bases. Germline loops: CDR1 SGHNT, CDR2 YYREEE (reference sequence). This CDR3 contains 15 residues. CDR3 DNA sequence: TGTGCCAGCAGCTTGGGGACAGGGAGCTCCTACGAGCAGTACTTC. Its translation is CASSLGTGSSYEQYF.

The rearrangement joins TRBV5-1 to TRBJ2-5, with 7 bases lining up with TRBD2. V shed 7 bases and J 3 bases; nucleotides not matched to a gene: 12. The CDR3 consists of 15 residues. Germline V gene data show CDR1 as SGHRS and CDR2 as YFSETQ. CDR3 DNA: TGCGCCAGCGGGGAGGGATCGCCCACGAAAGAGACCCAGTACTTC. Its translation is CASGEGSPTKETQYF. The full variable domain, completed using reference TRBV5-1 and TRBJ2-5, is KAGVTQTPRYLIKTRGQQVTLSCSPISGHRSVSWYQQTPGQGLQFLFEYFSETQRNKGNFPGRFSGRQFSNSRSEMNVSTLELGDSALYLCASGEGSPTKETQYFGPGTRLLVL.

This chain connects TRBV7-3 to TRBJ2-1; 7 nucleotides line up with TRBD2. The germline V gene has CDR1 SGHTA and CDR2 FQGTGA. After removal of 3 bases from V and 5 bases from J, the junction contained 10 bases not matched to a gene. CDR3 length: 16 residues. This CDR3 reads CASSFLPGGFHNEQFF. Written as DNA, the CDR3 is TGTGCCAGCAGCTTCCTACCCGGGGGGTTTCACAATGAGCAGTTCTTC.

The V call is TRBV3-1 (or the pseudogene TRBV3-2), the J call TRBJ1-4; D perhaps matches TRBD1 (5 bases). CDR3 length equals 14 residues. Trimming pared 5 bases from V and 4 bases from J, leaving 11 bases between. CDR1 LGHDT and CDR2 YNNKEL come from the germline V gene (reference sequence). The CDR3 bases are TGTGCCAGCAGCACCGGGGGGAGTAATGAAAAACTGTTTTTT. Encoded protein: CASSTGGSNEKLFF.

This clone has only a few counts. The chain combines TRBV30 with TRBJ1-2, with 8 bases aligning to TRBD1. Germline V gene sequence: CDR1 GTSNPN, CDR2 SVGIG (reference sequence). Trimming removed 8 bases from V and 4 bases from J; junction bases left unmatched: 12. The CDR3 is 14 residues long. The CDR3 sequence: CAGAPDRGGYGYTF. As DNA, the CDR3 is TGTGCCGGGGCCCCCGACAGGGGCGGCTATGGCTACACCTTC.

The chain joins TRBV18 to TRBJ1-1; TRBD1 is a possible D gene (6 bases). There are 14 residues in the CDR3. Germline V CDR1 and CDR2: KGHSH, LQKENI. The germline V and J ends were trimmed by 3 bases and 6 bases, with 14 bases remaining between them. As DNA, the CDR3 is TGTGCCAGCTCACCGATGGGGGCCGGGGCTGAAGCTTTCTTT. Translation gives CASSPMGAGAEAFF.

This chain joins TRBV12-3 or TRBV12-4 and TRBJ1-1; unclear D gene. The CDR3 is made up of 13 amino acids. Trimming took off 7 bases at V and 5 bases at J, with 14 bases between the two ends. CDR3 loop: CASKVGALTEAFF. For the CDR3, the DNA is TGTGCCAGCAAAGTGGGCGCGTTAACTGAAGCTTTCTTT.

The V gene is TRBV5-1, the J gene TRBJ2-1, with unresolved D. Germline V gives CDR1 SGHRS, CDR2 YFSETQ. The CDR3 has 11 residues. The germline V and J ends were trimmed by 0 bases and 10 bases, with 5 bases remaining between them. The CDR3 region has the DNA TGCGCCAGCAGCTTGGATAGCGAGCAGTTCTTC. This gives the protein CASSLDSEQFF.

The V gene is TRBV5-1, the J gene TRBJ2-3; 11 nucleotides line up with TRBD2. Germline CDR1 SGHRS, CDR2 YFSETQ. V shed 2 bases, J shed 4 bases, and the junction held 6 bases outside the gene matches. CDR3 length: 16 amino acids. Written as DNA, the CDR3 is TGCGCCAGCAGCTTAGGCCTAGCGGGGGGCCCAGATACGCAGTATTTT. As protein: CASSLGLAGGPDTQYF.

The gene calls are TRBV15 and TRBJ2-5; TRBD1 matches 7 bases. CDR1 LNHNV and CDR2 YYDKDF come from the germline V gene (reference sequence). The CDR3 is 15 amino acids. V dropped 2 bases and J dropped 1; count of bases not matched to a gene: 4. The CDR3 spells CATSRPQGFQETQYF. CDR3 in DNA: TGTGCCACCAGCAGACCACAGGGGTTCCAAGAGACCCAGTACTTC.

This clone was detected a few times. The chain carries TRBV10-3 and TRBJ1-6; no definite D call. This CDR3 spans 13 amino acids. The V end lost 3 bases, the J end lost 7 bases, and 7 bases lay between the germline ends. Per germline, CDR1 ENHRY and CDR2 SYGVKD. Here the CDR3 DNA reads TGTGCCATCAGTGATACACTAAATTCACCCCTCCACTTT. The encoded protein is CAISDTLNSPLHF.

This clone was seen once. This chain joins TRBV9 and TRBJ1-2, with 8 bases lining up with TRBD1. Trimming cost V 3 bases and J 5 bases; bases outside gene matches: 12. In germline, CDR1 is SGDLS, CDR2 YYNGEE. There are 16 residues in the CDR3. Here the CDR3 DNA reads TGTGCCAGCAGCGCCGGGACAGGCCTAGGGGGGTATGGCTACACCTTC. This gives the protein CASSAGTGLGGYGYTF. The whole variable domain, filled in from reference TRBV9 and TRBJ1-2, reads DSGVTQTPKHLITATGQRVTLRCSPRSGDLSVYWYQQSLDQGLQFLIQYYNGEERAKGNILERFSAQQFPDLHSELNLSSLELGDSALYFCASSAGTGLGGYGYTFGSGTRLTVV.

The rearrangement links TRBV11-2 to TRBJ1-1; the D is unclear. Germline values: CDR1 SGHAT, CDR2 FQNNGV. The germline V and J ends were trimmed by 8 bases and 1 base, with 11 bases remaining between them. The CDR3 consists of 13 residues. CDR3 region: CASLKRENTEAFF. CDR3 in DNA: TGTGCCAGCTTGAAGAGAGAGAACACTGAAGCTTTCTTT.

In this sample, this clone turned up once. The chain joins TRBV28 to TRBJ1-2; weak D call: TRBD1 (5 bases). Germline CDR1 reads MDHEN; CDR2 reads SYDVKM. V dropped 3 bases and J dropped 2 bases, with 25 bases sitting between them. The CDR3 length is 19 residues. CDR3 loop: CASSFNPGGRSGLNYGYTF. The CDR3 DNA is TGTGCCAGCAGTTTTAACCCCGGCGGCAGGTCAGGGTTAAACTATGGCTACACCTTC.

The chain employs TRBV23-1 and TRBJ1-6, with 7 bases identical to TRBD1. TRBV23-1 is known as an ORF, though its function is uncertain. The CDR3 has 13 residues. The J segment lost 8 bases and the V segment lost 11 bases, leaving 9 bases of the junction unmatched. As DNA, the CDR3 is TGCGCCGGCAACCGGGACAGACATTCACCCCTCCACTTT. This encodes CAGNRDRHSPLHF.

The chain uses TRBV30 and TRBJ1-2; D is unclear. The V gene's germline CDR1 is GTSNPN and CDR2 SVGIG (reference sequence). V was trimmed by 4 bases and J by 4 bases, leaving 19 bases between them. The CDR3 totals 15 residues. For the CDR3, the DNA is TGTGCCTGGACCTCAGAAGAGGGTAGGAGCTATGGCTACACCTTC. Protein sequence: CAWTSEEGRSYGYTF. The variable domain in full, with the rest retrieved from reference TRBV30 and TRBJ1-2, is SQTIHQWPATLVQPVGSPLSLECTVEGTSNPNLYWYRQAAGRGLQLLFYSVGIGQISSEVPQNLSASRPQDRQFILSSKKLLLSDSGFYLCAWTSEEGRSYGYTFGSGTRLTVV.

The chain links TRBV5-4 to TRBJ1-6, with D perhaps matching TRBD1 (6 bases). Deletions cut 4 bases from V and 9 bases from J, with 20 bases between. From germline, CDR1 is SGHNT and CDR2 YYREEE (reference sequence). CDR3 length equals 16 residues. Written as DNA, the CDR3 is TGTGCCAGCAGCCCCAGGGGTGGTAGTATTGGTTCACCCCTCCACTTT. Amino acids: CASSPRGGSIGSPLHF.

In this sample, this clone turned up a few times. J is TRBJ2-5 and V is TRBV4-2, with TRBD2 matching 9 bases. CDR1 and CDR2 from the germline V gene are LGHNA and YNFKEQ. CDR3 length: 15 residues. The V gene end was trimmed by 3 bases and the J gene end by 4 bases; junction bases not matched to a gene: 6. CDR3 sequence (DNA): TGTGCCAGCAGCCAGGCTAGCGGGGATGGAGAGACCCAGTACTTC. Its translation: CASSQASGDGETQYF.

V and J are TRBV28 and TRBJ2-7; D may be TRBD2 (6 bases). The CDR3 runs to 16 residues. Germline V gene data show CDR1 as MDHEN and CDR2 as SYDVKM. Trimming shortened V by 3 bases and J by 0 bases, and 15 bases separated the two germline ends. This chain's CDR3 is CASSLAGRWLSYEQYF. DNA of the CDR3: TGTGCCAGCAGTTTGGCGGGACGGTGGCTCTCCTACGAGCAGTACTTC.

This clone has only a few counts. The chain employs TRBV5-1 and TRBJ2-2; 8 nucleotides match TRBD1. V lost 3 bases and J lost 5; bases outside the gene matches: 9. There are 16 residues in the CDR3. The germline V gene encodes CDR1 SGHRS and CDR2 YFSETQ. The CDR3 is CASSSPPNRGTGELFF. CDR3 coding DNA: TGCGCCAGCAGCTCCCCCCCCAACAGGGGGACCGGGGAGCTGTTTTTT.

V is TRBV6-5 and J is TRBJ2-7; the match to TRBD1 covers 8 bases. Trimming cost V 4 bases and J 2 bases; bases outside gene matches: 10. CDR3 size: 16 residues. Per germline, CDR1 MNHEY and CDR2 SVGAGI. The DNA of the CDR3 is TGTGCCAGCAGTTTCTCGACAGGGGTTCTTCCCTACGAGCAGTACTTC. Translation: CASSFSTGVLPYEQYF.